This TCR beta chain comes out of a study of blood T cell repertoires in COVID-19. Study at large: PBMCs, B-cell-depleted T cells, or T cells provided the cDNA or gDNA that made up the material.

The CDR3 consists of 16 residues. Germline assignment: CDR1 MDHEN and CDR2 SYDVKM. V shed 6 bases, J shed 1 base, and the junction held 7 bases outside the gene matches. Recruits, aged roughly 18 to 95 years, lived in 24 US areas. Cohorts were determined from participant-reported clinical history. Recovered status applied to Cohort 3 donors who had two consecutive negative PCRs. It also applied to those with clearance or with symptom resolution. Sequencing used immunoSEQ multiplex PCR; TCRdb keeps in-frame clones, though not all of them. The sample holds about 400,000 clones; approximately 89% are singletons and the top ten take 1.7%.

This receptor was taken from a young woman who had recovered from COVID-19. Sequencing input: PBMCs or T cells enriched from blood (not recorded which). V is TRBV28 and J is TRBJ1-1, with 11 bases matching TRBD1. The CDR3 reads CASRDRGRIGNTEAFF. CDR3 nucleotide sequence: TGTGCCAGCAGGGACAGGGGGCGAATCGGGAACACTGAAGCTTTCTTT.